The 29 T cell receptor beta chains reported below all come from one sample, sequenced in a study of blood T cell repertoires in COVID-19. Produced via immunoSEQ multiplex PCR; TCRdb's table is partial and in-frame only. The sample has about 180,000 clones, 65% to 90% seen once. The sample comprised peripheral blood. These receptors were collected from a man aged 50 or older with active or convalescent COVID-19.

The chain recombines TRBV5-1 with TRBJ1-1; unclear D gene. CDR3 length equals 17 residues. Germline-derived CDR1 and CDR2 are SGHRS and YFSETQ. Trimming shortened V by 0 bases and J by 4 bases, and 19 bases separated the two germline ends. Here the CDR3 reads CASSLGNHGGVGTEAFF. CDR3 nucleotides: TGCGCCAGCAGCTTGGGAAACCACGGCGGCGTGGGCACTGAAGCTTTCTTT.

This clone has ten or more counts. The chain recombines TRBV4-1 with TRBJ2-2; 7 bases align to TRBD1. Germline CDR1 and CDR2: MGHRA and YSYEKL. V was clipped by 0 bases and J by 4 bases; unmatched bases: 8. This CDR3 comprises 17 residues. CDR3 coding DNA: TGCGCCAGCAGCCAAGATGAAGGGGACAGCTTCACCGGGGAGCTGTTTTTT. Translating it yields CASSQDEGDSFTGELFF.

The V call is TRBV5-1, the J call TRBJ2-7; D uncertain. Germline lookup yields CDR1 SGHRS and CDR2 YFSETQ. This CDR3 spans 13 amino acids. V was trimmed by 3 bases and J by 2 bases, leaving 9 bases between them. In DNA form, the CDR3 reads TGCGCCAGCAGCTCCTGGAGCCCCTACGAGCAGTACTTC. Translation: CASSSWSPYEQYF. The full variable domain, in which reference TRBV5-1 and TRBJ2-7 provide the parts outside the CDR3, is KAGVTQTPRYLIKTRGQQVTLSCSPISGHRSVSWYQQTPGQGLQFLFEYFSETQRNKGNFPGRFSGRQFSNSRSEMNVSTLELGDSALYLCASSSWSPYEQYFGPGTRLTVT.

The chain recombines TRBV18 with TRBJ1-4; 7 nucleotides agree with TRBD1. Germline V gene lookup returns CDR1 KGHSH and CDR2 LQKENI. This CDR3 has 15 amino acids. V dropped 0 bases and J dropped 7; count of bases not matched to a gene: 5. CDR3 in amino acids: CASSPPTGAGEKLFF. CDR3 in DNA: TGTGCCAGCTCACCACCAACAGGGGCTGGTGAAAAACTGTTTTTT.

This chain joins TRBV11-2 and TRBJ2-7; 7 bases agree with TRBD2. Germline CDR1 and CDR2: SGHAT and FQNNGV. The J segment lost 3 bases and the V segment lost 5 bases, leaving 7 bases of the junction unmatched. This CDR3 is built from 14 residues. The CDR3 sequence: CASSQRLAYYEQYF. The DNA of the CDR3 is TGTGCCAGCAGCCAAAGACTAGCTTACTACGAGCAGTACTTC.

This clone appeared once. The rearrangement joins TRBV6-4 to TRBJ1-2, with D uncertain. V lost 6 bases to trimming and J lost 6 bases, with 20 bases between them. The CDR3 has 15 amino acids. Germline V gene data show CDR1 as MRHNA and CDR2 as SNTAGT. The CDR3 DNA sequence: TGTGCCAGCAGCCCATCCTTTGCGGCGGGGAATGGCTACACCTTC. Amino acids: CASSPSFAAGNGYTF.

In DNA form, the CDR3 reads TGTGCCAGCAGCTTAGTAGTTAACACCGGGGAGCTGTTTTTT. Its translation is CASSLVVNTGELFF. The rearrangement uses TRBV11-1 and TRBJ2-2, with D unclear. Germline CDR1 is SGHAT and CDR2 is FQDESV (reference sequence). Trimming shortened V by 1 base and J by 2 bases, and 5 bases separated the two germline ends. The CDR3 is 14 amino acids.

V usage is TRBV10-3 and J usage is TRBJ1-2; 12 positions agree with TRBD1. With 3 bases clipped from V and 2 bases from J, the junction kept 10 bases outside the gene matches. The CDR3 runs 18 residues. CDR1 is ENHRY and CDR2 is SYGVKD in the germline V gene. The CDR3 is CAISDFGTGGTLNYGYTF. In nucleotides, the CDR3 is TGTGCCATCAGTGACTTCGGGACAGGGGGCACCCTGAACTATGGCTACACCTTC.

The rearrangement uses TRBV5-5 and TRBJ1-1; the match to TRBD1 covers 8 bases. This CDR3 spans 15 amino acids. After removal of 5 bases from V and 1 base from J, the junction contained 7 bases not matched to a gene. CDR1 is SGHKS, CDR2 YYEKEE, per germline (reference sequence). CDR3 amino acids: CASSTAGTGNTEAFF. CDR3 in DNA: TGTGCCAGCAGTACGGCCGGGACAGGGAACACTGAAGCTTTCTTT.

V gene TRBV5-4 combines with J gene TRBJ2-3, with 11 bases lining up with TRBD2. V was pared by 0 bases and J by 0 bases, with 3 bases of the junction left unmatched. Germline CDR1 SGHNT, CDR2 YYREEE (reference sequence). The length of the CDR3 is 17 residues. In nucleotides, the CDR3 is TGTGCCAGCAGCTTGGGGACTAGCGGGCCCAGCACAGATACGCAGTATTTT. Protein: CASSLGTSGPSTDTQYF.

This clone was counted between two and nine times. This chain uses TRBV6-5 with TRBJ1-1, with TRBD1 as a possible D gene (6 bases). CDR1 and CDR2 from the germline V gene are MNHEY and SVGAGI. The CDR3 is made up of 15 amino acids. The V end lost 5 bases, the J end lost 2 bases, and 15 bases lay between the germline ends. In DNA form, the CDR3 reads TGTGCCAGCAGTCCCGGACAGTTCCCCAACACTGAAGCTTTCTTT. It encodes CASSPGQFPNTEAFF.

The rearrangement links TRBV27 to TRBJ2-6; possible D gene TRBD2, 5 bases. Per the germline V gene, CDR1 is MNHEY and CDR2 is SMNVEV (reference sequence). This CDR3 contains 18 residues. V lost 5 bases to trimming and J lost 0 bases, with 17 bases between them. The CDR3 spells CASSETTRRISGANVLTF. CDR3 nucleotides: TGTGCCAGCAGTGAAACAACTAGGAGAATCTCTGGGGCCAACGTCCTGACTTTC. Looking up the rest from reference TRBV27 and TRBJ2-6 gives the full variable domain: EAQVTQNPRYLITVTGKKLTVTCSQNMNHEYMSWYRQDPGLGLRQIYYSMNVEVTDKGDVPEGYKVSRKEKRNFPLILESPSPNQTSLYFCASSETTRRISGANVLTFGAGSRLTVL.

The V call is TRBV6-5, the J call TRBJ1-5, with 7 bases that match TRBD1. Germline V lookup: CDR1 MNHEY, CDR2 SVGAGI. Unmatched junction bases numbered 8, after V lost 8 bases and J lost 7 bases. The CDR3 contains 13 residues. CDR3 amino acids: CASGDRDKQPQHF. CDR3 coding DNA: TGTGCCAGCGGAGACAGGGACAAACAGCCCCAGCATTTT.

The chain recombines TRBV21-1 with TRBJ2-5; whether TRBD1, the table's D call, matches the DNA was not checked. TRBV21-1 has pseudogene status. The CDR3 has 15 residues. CDR3 DNA: TGTGCCAGCAGCACACCGACAGGGGAGGAAGAGACCCAGTACTTC. Protein sequence: CASSTPTGEEETQYF.

This clone was recorded once. Other nucleotide sequences from this sample produce the same CDR3. V is TRBV5-1 and J is TRBJ1-2; D ambiguous. Per the germline V gene, CDR1 is SGHRS and CDR2 is YFSETQ. The length of the CDR3 is 13 residues. The germline V and J ends were trimmed by 0 bases and 4 bases, with 7 bases remaining between them. The CDR3 sequence is CASSLGRLYGYTF. The DNA of the CDR3 is TGCGCCAGCAGCTTGGGCAGACTCTATGGCTACACCTTC.

A few counts support this clone. The CDR3 bases are TGTGCCAGCAGCGTAGAAGGTCGGGGGAATGAAAAACTGTTTTTT. As protein: CASSVEGRGNEKLFF. The genes are TRBV9 and TRBJ1-4; D perhaps matches TRBD1 (5 bases). Trimming removed 0 bases at V and 5 bases at J, with 11 bases between. The CDR3 length is 15 residues. Germline CDR1 and CDR2: SGDLS and YYNGEE.

V and J are TRBV30 and TRBJ1-1; 7 bases are a match to TRBD1. This CDR3 comprises 12 residues. With V trimmed by 2 bases and J by 10 bases, 7 bases remained unmatched. Germline CDR1 and CDR2: GTSNPN and SVGIG (reference sequence). CDR3 bases: TGTGCCTGGAGTTTGACAGGGTCGCGAGCTTTCTTT. It yields the protein CAWSLTGSRAFF.

The V gene is TRBV3-1 (or the pseudogene TRBV3-2), the J gene TRBJ2-7; maybe TRBD2 (5 bases). This CDR3 is built from 13 residues. Germline lookup yields CDR1 LGHDT and CDR2 YNNKEL (reference sequence). V was clipped by 5 bases and J by 9 bases, with 17 bases between them. The CDR3 sequence: CASSYAAIGGQYF. Written as DNA, the CDR3 is TGTGCCAGCAGCTACGCTGCTATCGGAGGGCAGTACTTC.

This clone appeared a few times. J is TRBJ1-3 and V is TRBV7-9, with a weak D call TRBD1 (6 bases). V was trimmed by 1 base and J by 5 bases, leaving 6 bases between them. There are 13 residues in the CDR3. CDR1 and CDR2 (germline): SEHNR, FQNEAQ (reference sequence). CDR3 DNA sequence: TGTGCCAGCAGCTTAGGGGACAGAAACACCATATATTTT. As protein: CASSLGDRNTIYF.

This clone came up a few times. V gene TRBV4-2 combines with J gene TRBJ1-2; D is undetermined. CDR3 size: 15 residues. Trimming shortened V by 2 bases and J by 2 bases, and 12 bases separated the two germline ends. The germline V gene encodes CDR1 LGHNA and CDR2 YNFKEQ. CDR3 protein: CASSQIRGGNYGYTF. Written as DNA, the CDR3 is TGTGCCAGCAGCCAAATTCGAGGAGGAAACTATGGCTACACCTTC.

The CDR3 DNA reads as TGTGCCAGCAGCACCGGGACAGGGTTTCAAGAGACCCAGTACTTC. This sequence encodes CASSTGTGFQETQYF. The rearrangement uses TRBV7-3 and TRBJ2-5; 9 nucleotides match TRBD1. CDR3 length equals 15 residues. The germline gives CDR1 SGHTA, CDR2 FQGTGA. Trimming at V came to 5 bases and at J to 2 bases, leaving 6 bases not matched to a gene.

This chain's CDR3 is CASSKDRSRNYGYTF. For the CDR3, the DNA is TGTGCCAGTAGTAAAGACAGAAGCAGGAACTATGGCTACACCTTC. The rearrangement links TRBV19 to TRBJ1-2; tentative D call: TRBD1 (5 bases). Trimming took off 4 bases at V and 2 bases at J, with 14 bases between the two ends. Germline V CDR1 and CDR2: LNHDA, SQIVND (reference sequence). The CDR3 runs to 15 residues.

V is TRBV27 and J is TRBJ1-5; tentatively, D is TRBD1 (6 bases). V was cut by 6 bases and J by 1 base, with 16 bases left in between. The CDR3 extends over 16 amino acids. Germline V CDR1 and CDR2: MNHEY, SMNVEV (reference sequence). In DNA, the CDR3 is TGTGCCAGCAGACCAAAACAGGGTATCAGCAATCAGCCCCAGCATTTT. This gives the protein CASRPKQGISNQPQHF.

The chain has TRBV24-1 and TRBJ2-7; D unclear. The CDR3 runs 12 residues. Germline V gene sequence: CDR1 KGHDR, CDR2 SFDVKD. V lost 4 bases and J lost 3, with 6 bases in between. The CDR3 loop is CATSDTNYEQYF. In DNA form, the CDR3 reads TGTGCCACCAGTGACACTAACTACGAGCAGTACTTC.

This clone is a singleton in its sample. The rearrangement uses TRBV7-3 and TRBJ2-1; D possibly corresponds to TRBD2 (5 bases). Germline CDR1 SGHTA, CDR2 FQGTGA. Trimming left V 2 bases short and J 3 bases short, with 8 bases between. This CDR3 region has 14 residues. The CDR3 DNA follows: TGTGCCAGCAGCTTAGGGGAGCGCTACAATGAGCAGTTCTTC. It codes for CASSLGERYNEQFF.

The V and J genes are TRBV4-1 and TRBJ2-6; weak D call: TRBD2 (6 bases). V dropped 1 base and J dropped 0 bases, with 19 bases sitting between them. The V gene's germline CDR1 is MGHRA and CDR2 YSYEKL. The CDR3 length is 20 residues. DNA of the CDR3: TGCGCCAGCAGCCAAGGAAGTAGGGCCAGGACTAACTCTGGGGCCAACGTCCTGACTTTC. Encoded protein: CASSQGSRARTNSGANVLTF.

The gene calls are TRBV6-4 and TRBJ1-1; 8 nucleotides align to TRBD1. CDR1 is MRHNA and CDR2 is SNTAGT in the germline V gene. V was pared by 7 bases and J by 1 base, with 5 bases of the junction left unmatched. The CDR3 totals 14 residues. CDR3 region: CASKPGTGNTEAFF. In nucleotides, the CDR3 is TGTGCCAGCAAGCCCGGGACAGGGAACACTGAAGCTTTCTTT.

The chain uses TRBV6-5 and TRBJ2-1, with D perhaps matching TRBD2 (5 bases). V shed 6 bases and J shed 6 bases, with 12 bases lying between them. The CDR3 has 13 amino acids. Germline CDR1 MNHEY, CDR2 SVGAGI. The CDR3 DNA follows: TGTGCCAGCAGATACAGCGGACCCAATGAGCAGTTCTTC. Its translation: CASRYSGPNEQFF.

The J gene is TRBJ1-1, the V gene TRBV14, with D perhaps matching TRBD1 (6 bases). Germline CDR1 reads SGHDN; CDR2 reads FVKESK. V lost 4 bases, J lost 7 bases, and 10 bases lay in between. The CDR3 consists of 12 residues. The CDR3 bases are TGTGCCAGCAGCCCCGGACAGCTTGAAGCTTTCTTT. Its translation is CASSPGQLEAFF.